Each of the 26 T cell receptor beta chains below was sequenced from the same sample in a study of control samples from healthy donors and cancer patients. Using immunoSEQ multiplex PCR, the repertoire was profiled, and TCRdb retains in-frame clones only, with some absent. This table holds 230,000 or so clones, roughly 94% found once. The specimen sequenced was blood. These receptors originate from a man between 45 and 60 years old in good health.

The CDR3 DNA follows: TGTGCCAGCAGTGACCGGGACAACACTGAAGCTTTCTTT. Its translation: CASSDRDNTEAFF. The rearrangement uses TRBV6-4 and TRBJ1-1; tentative D call: TRBD1 (5 bases). Germline V lookup: CDR1 MRHNA, CDR2 SNTAGT. Trimming cost V 2 bases and J 2 bases, with 6 bases left between them. This CDR3 has 13 residues.

The gene calls are TRBV27 and TRBJ2-2; TRBD1 might be the D (6 bases). The ends were cut back, 5 bases at V and 9 bases at J, with 16 bases in the middle. The CDR3 spans 14 residues. The germline V gene encodes CDR1 MNHEY and CDR2 SMNVEV (reference sequence). CDR3 amino acids: CASSVQGSSRELFF. CDR3 bases: TGTGCCAGCAGTGTACAGGGCAGTTCGAGGGAGCTGTTTTTT.

CDR3 bases: TGTGCCAGTAGTATAAGGGACAGCAAGACCTATAATTCACCCCTCCACTTT. This encodes CASSIRDSKTYNSPLHF. The chain recombines TRBV19 with TRBJ1-6; 7 bases agree with TRBD1. This CDR3 contains 17 residues. Unmatched junction bases numbered 6, after V lost 2 bases and J lost 2 bases. In germline, CDR1 is LNHDA, CDR2 SQIVND (reference sequence).

This rearrangement joins TRBV19 to TRBJ2-4; 9 nucleotides line up with TRBD1. The CDR3 covers 15 residues. Germline-derived CDR1 and CDR2 are LNHDA and SQIVND (reference sequence). The V segment lost 5 bases and the J segment 1 base; nucleotides outside the gene matches: 3. CDR3 amino acids: CASSSQGAAKNIQYF. CDR3 DNA: TGTGCCAGTAGTTCACAGGGGGCGGCCAAAAACATTCAGTACTTC. Looking up the rest from reference TRBV19 and TRBJ2-4 gives the full variable domain: DGGITQSPKYLFRKEGQNVTLSCEQNLNHDAMYWYRQDPGQGLRLIYYSQIVNDFQKGDIAEGYSVSREKKESFPLTVTSAQKNPTAFYLCASSSQGAAKNIQYFGAGTRLSVL.

This clone has just one count. V and J are TRBV6-6 and TRBJ2-3; maybe TRBD2 (6 bases). The CDR3 sequence is 13 residues long. Trimming took off 8 bases at V and 1 base at J, with 10 bases between the two ends. Germline V gene data show CDR1 as MNHNY and CDR2 as SVGAGI (reference sequence). CDR3 region: CASLTGGTDTQYF. As DNA, the CDR3 is TGTGCCAGCTTGACGGGGGGCACAGATACGCAGTATTTT.

This clone was counted once. The genes are TRBV5-6 and TRBJ1-2; D is undetermined. V was trimmed by 1 base and J by 6 bases, leaving 4 bases between them. The CDR3 length is 11 residues. The V gene's germline CDR1 is SGHDT and CDR2 YYEEEE. In DNA, the CDR3 is TGTGCCAGCAGCTTGAATGATGGCTACACCTTC. Translated, it gives CASSLNDGYTF. The full variable domain, with the rest looked up from reference TRBV5-6 and TRBJ1-2, is DAGVTQSPTHLIKTRGQQVTLRCSPKSGHDTVSWYQQALGQGPQFIFQYYEEEERQRGNFPDRFSGHQFPNYSSELNVNALLLGDSALYLCASSLNDGYTFGSGTRLTVV.

The chain couples TRBV6-1 to TRBJ2-2; 7 nucleotides agree with TRBD2. The CDR3 spans 14 residues. Trimming took 3 bases from V and 5 from J; bases not matched to a gene: 3. Germline V gene lookup returns CDR1 MNHNS and CDR2 SASEGT. This CDR3 is CASSDVGGTGELFF. Written as DNA, the CDR3 is TGTGCCAGCAGTGACGTGGGGGGGACCGGGGAGCTGTTTTTT.

The chain employs TRBV28 and TRBJ1-5, with TRBD1 identical over 7 bases. After removal of 10 bases from V and 5 bases from J, the junction contained 11 bases not matched to a gene. The germline CDR1 and CDR2 sequences are MDHEN and SYDVKM. This CDR3 region has 14 residues. The CDR3 sequence: CATIADRLDQPQHF. The DNA of the CDR3 is TGTGCCACTATCGCGGACAGGCTGGATCAGCCCCAGCATTTT.

The chain employs TRBV19 and TRBJ1-2, with D tentatively TRBD1 (6 bases). The CDR3 extends over 16 amino acids. CDR1 and CDR2 (germline): LNHDA, SQIVND (reference sequence). The V and J ends lost 7 bases and 7 bases respectively, with 25 bases between them. The CDR3 protein is CASNVGGFEIWTGYTF. CDR3 nucleotide sequence: TGTGCCAGTAACGTGGGGGGCTTTGAAATTTGGACTGGCTACACCTTC.

The chain uses TRBV6-5 and TRBJ2-7; D could derive from TRBD1 or TRBD2 (5 bases each). Germline loops: CDR1 MNHEY, CDR2 SVGAGI. V lost 5 bases to trimming and J lost 0 bases, with 11 bases between them. This CDR3 comprises 14 residues. The CDR3 bases are TGTGCCAGCAGTCCCGGGACCAGCTCCTACGAGCAGTACGTC. Translated, it gives CASSPGTSSYEQYV.

The chain uses TRBV7-9 and TRBJ1-1; D perhaps matches TRBD1 (5 bases). This CDR3 comprises 14 residues. With 2 bases removed from V and 4 bases from J, the gap between germline ends came to 11 bases. The germline gives CDR1 SEHNR, CDR2 FQNEAQ (reference sequence). In DNA form, the CDR3 reads TGTGCCAGCAGCTTAAGCTATCAGGGCACTGAAGCTTTCTTT. It codes for CASSLSYQGTEAFF.

This chain connects TRBV4-2 to TRBJ2-7, with a tentative D call TRBD1 (6 bases). Deletions cut 4 bases from V and 0 bases from J, with 10 bases between. CDR3 length: 14 residues. CDR1 is LGHNA, CDR2 YNFKEQ, per germline. CDR3 sequence: CASSRGGDSYEQYF. The CDR3 coding sequence is TGTGCCAGCAGCCGAGGGGGAGACTCCTACGAGCAGTACTTC.

The chain couples TRBV18 to TRBJ1-1; 8 bases map to TRBD1. Unmatched junction bases numbered 7, after V lost 4 bases and J lost 0 bases. This CDR3 is built from 16 residues. Per the germline V gene, CDR1 is KGHSH and CDR2 is LQKENI. CDR3 protein: CASSLNRGGMNTEAFF. CDR3 bases: TGTGCCAGCTCACTAAACAGGGGGGGAATGAACACTGAAGCTTTCTTT.

V is TRBV20-1 and J is TRBJ1-1; no reliable D call. Germline CDR1 DFQATT, CDR2 SNEGSKA (reference sequence). The CDR3 is 11 amino acids. The chain's CDR3 is CRMTDNTEAFF. CDR3 DNA: TGCAGGATGACGGATAACACTGAAGCTTTCTTT.

The genes are TRBV27 and TRBJ1-6; a possible D gene is TRBD1 (6 bases). This CDR3 comprises 15 residues. Trimming took 5 bases from V and 7 from J, leaving 15 bases between them. Germline V CDR1 and CDR2: MNHEY, SMNVEV (reference sequence). The CDR3 sequence is CASSPYRDTNSPLHF. The CDR3 bases are TGTGCCAGCAGTCCTTACCGGGACACGAATTCACCCCTCCACTTT.

The rearrangement joins TRBV24-1 to TRBJ2-1; D gene uncertain. This CDR3 is 16 amino acids long. Looked up from germline, CDR1 is KGHDR and CDR2 is SFDVKD. The V end lost 0 bases, the J end lost 6 bases, and 14 bases lay between the germline ends. The CDR3 DNA reads TGTGCCACCAGTGATTTGATAGGGCCAGGCCCCAATGAGCAGTTCTTC. This codes for CATSDLIGPGPNEQFF.

The gene calls are TRBV19 and TRBJ1-1; D is perhaps TRBD1 (6 bases). The CDR3 loop spans 15 amino acids. Germline CDR1 reads LNHDA; CDR2 reads SQIVND (reference sequence). V gave up 8 bases and J gave up 0 bases, with 16 bases separating them. This CDR3 reads CASLDSQSLNTEAFF. For the CDR3, the DNA is TGTGCCAGTCTGGACAGTCAGAGTTTGAACACTGAAGCTTTCTTT.

In regard to this clone: Other DNA sequences within the sample encode an identical CDR3. The V and J genes are TRBV18 and TRBJ1-5; no firm D call. Trimming removed 2 bases from V and 0 bases from J, with 2 bases in between. Looked up from germline, CDR1 is KGHSH and CDR2 is LQKENI. CDR3 length: 13 residues. Here the CDR3 DNA reads TGTGCCAGCTCACCAGGTAGCAATCAGCCCCAGCATTTT. Translating it yields CASSPGSNQPQHF.

V gene TRBV28 combines with J gene TRBJ2-6, with D possibly matching TRBD1 (6 bases). V lost 3 bases, J lost 1 base, and 16 bases lay in between. The CDR3 loop spans 18 amino acids. CDR1 and CDR2 (germline): MDHEN, SYDVKM. The CDR3 DNA reads TGTGCCAGCAGTTTTTCAATAATCAGGGGATCTGGGGCCAACGTCCTGACTTTC. This sequence encodes CASSFSIIRGSGANVLTF.

V usage is TRBV19 and J usage is TRBJ2-7; 10 bases are a match to TRBD1. Germline V gene sequence: CDR1 LNHDA, CDR2 SQIVND (reference sequence). The CDR3 has 16 amino acids. With 5 bases clipped from V and 1 base from J, the junction kept 8 bases outside the gene matches. In DNA form, the CDR3 reads TGTGCCAGTAGTGTAACGGGACAGGGGTCTTCCTACGAGCAGTACTTC. This translates into CASSVTGQGSSYEQYF. Based on the CDR3 plus reference TRBV19 and TRBJ2-7, the full variable domain is DGGITQSPKYLFRKEGQNVTLSCEQNLNHDAMYWYRQDPGQGLRLIYYSQIVNDFQKGDIAEGYSVSREKKESFPLTVTSAQKNPTAFYLCASSVTGQGSSYEQYFGPGTRLTVT.

The chain recombines TRBV11-2 with TRBJ2-3; maybe TRBD1 (5 bases). The V gene's germline CDR1 is SGHAT and CDR2 FQNNGV. Trimming left V 1 base short and J 2 bases short, with 10 bases between. The CDR3 is 15 residues long. CDR3 bases: TGTGCCAGCAGCTTAGGGGGCCAGGACACAGATACGCAGTATTTT. Protein sequence: CASSLGGQDTDTQYF.

This chain uses TRBV6-2 or TRBV6-3 with TRBJ2-1; perhaps TRBD2 as D (6 bases). CDR1 is MNHEY and CDR2 is SVGEGT in the germline V gene. The germline V and J ends were trimmed by 4 bases and 7 bases, with 14 bases remaining between them. CDR3 length equals 14 residues. The CDR3 DNA follows: TGTGCCAGCAGTTTTAGACTAGTAGGGAATGAGCAGTTCTTC. It codes for CASSFRLVGNEQFF.

The rearrangement links TRBV27 to TRBJ1-1; D is uncertain. CDR1 MNHEY and CDR2 SMNVEV come from the germline V gene (reference sequence). V lost 5 bases and J lost 0, with 10 bases in between. The CDR3 sequence is 14 residues long. CDR3 in DNA: TGTGCCAGCAGTCCGTTCAATTTGAACACTGAAGCTTTCTTT. It is translated as CASSPFNLNTEAFF.

The chain uses TRBV5-4 and TRBJ2-7; the D gene could be TRBD1 or TRBD2 (6 bases each). Germline V gene lookup returns CDR1 SGHNT and CDR2 YYREEE (reference sequence). CDR3 length equals 17 residues. Deletions cut 3 bases from V and 4 bases from J, with 23 bases between. The CDR3 region is CASSSGAGGVLFYEQYF. The CDR3 nucleotides are TGTGCCAGCAGCTCTGGCGCCGGGGGCGTTTTATTTTACGAGCAGTACTTC.

The chain carries TRBV2 and TRBJ2-2, with D possibly TRBD2 on 5 matching bases. The germline V gene has CDR1 SNHLY and CDR2 FYNNEI. Trimming cost V 4 bases and J 5 bases, with 14 bases left between them. This CDR3 has 15 amino acids. DNA for the CDR3: TGTGCCAGCAGTGTTTTGGGCCCGGGGACCGGGGAGCTGTTTTTT. It specifies CASSVLGPGTGELFF.

V and J are TRBV7-9 and TRBJ2-7; D not resolved. CDR1 and CDR2 from the germline V gene are SEHNR and FQNEAQ (reference sequence). V was shortened by 5 bases and J by 0 bases, with 11 bases between the two germline ends. The CDR3 sequence is 14 residues long. CDR3 nucleotide sequence: TGTGCCAGCAGCCCTCCGGACCGCTCCTACGAGCAGTACGTC. It translates to CASSPPDRSYEQYV.